A selection of T cell receptor beta chains follows, all from one sample in a study of graft-versus-host responses after intestinal transplantation. Clones were read by immunoSEQ multiplex PCR, and TCRdb kept only the in-frame ones, dropping some. Of 9,000 to 10,000 clones in the sample, about 75% are singletons; the top ten hold 20% to 25%. Specimen: ileum tissue, collected roughly 450 days after intestinal transplantation. The receptors derive from a human patient who received an intestinal transplant, so some T cells may come from the graft donor. CDR3s include the opening cysteine and the closing phenylalanine or tryptophan. The D gene is left open where the match is weak. Clone size is stated in some rows and not others, as once, few, many or a class when expanded.

len	v_gene	j_gene	abundance	d_gene	CDR3nt	CDR3aa
14	TRBV10-1	TRBJ2-2	.	TRBD2	TGCGCCAGCAGTCCTAGCGGGAACACCGGGGAGCTGTTTTTT	CASSPSGNTGELFF
16	TRBV11-2	TRBJ1-2	.	TRBD1	TGTGCCAGCAGCTTACACATACAGGGGAGCGGCTATGGCTACACCTTC	CASSLHIQGSGYGYTF
16	TRBV10-3	TRBJ2-2	.	.	TGTGCCATCAGTGAAAACAGGGTTGGGGGGCCCGGGGAGCTGTTTTTT	CAISENRVGGPGELFF
17	TRBV25-1	TRBJ2-3	once	.	TGTGCCAGCAGTGAATATTTGCCTCCCCGGGGCACAGATACGCAGTATTTT	CASSEYLPPRGTDTQYF
14	TRBV7-2	TRBJ2-5	once	.	TGTGCCAGCAGCTTAGGGGGTTCCCAAGAGACCCAGTACTTC	CASSLGGSQETQYF
14	TRBV7-2	TRBJ2-3	.	.	TGTGCCAGCAGCCCTGGCGCCGCCACAGATACGCAGTATTTT	CASSPGAATDTQYF
14	TRBV4-3	TRBJ1-6	.	TRBD1	TGCGCCAGCACTATGACAGGGCATAATTCACCCCTCCACTTT	CASTMTGHNSPLHF
16	TRBV5-1	TRBJ1-6	.	.	TGCGCCAGCAGCTTGGGCAGGGCTGGGGAGGATTCACCCCTCCACTTT	CASSLGRAGEDSPLHF
15	TRBV7-3	TRBJ2-3	.	.	TGTGCCAGCAGTCCGGGGAGGAGTGGCACAGATACGCAGTATTTT	CASSPGRSGTDTQYF
14	TRBV19	TRBJ1-2	.	TRBD1	TGTGCCAGTAGCAAGGGACAGTACAACTATGGCTACACCTTC	CASSKGQYNYGYTF
13	TRBV1	TRBJ1-5	.	.	TGCACCAGCAGCCACACAGGGAATCAGCCCCAGCATTTT	CTSSHTGNQPQHF
14	TRBV7-9	TRBJ2-3	.	.	TGTGCCAGTACCCTTCCGGGGGAACGAGATACGCAGTATTTT	CASTLPGERDTQYF
15	TRBV5-5	TRBJ2-2	.	.	TGTGCCAGCAGCTTGGGGACTCCGAACACCGGGGAGCTGTTTTTT	CASSLGTPNTGELFF
11	TRBV9	TRBJ2-5	.	.	TGTGCCAGCAGCGTAAGGGAGACCCAGTACTTC	CASSVRETQYF
15	TRBV6-1	TRBJ1-3	.	TRBD1	TGTGCCAGCAGTGAAATGACAGGGTCTGGAAACACCATATATTTT	CASSEMTGSGNTIYF
14	TRBV10-3	TRBJ2-7	.	.	TGTGCCATCAGTGAGGGCAGATTACACTACGAGCAGTACTTC	CAISEGRLHYEQYF
17	TRBV11-1	TRBJ1-2	.	.	TGTGCCAGCAGCTTCTCGTCTAAGGCTGGAAAGATCTATGGCTACACCTTC	CASSFSSKAGKIYGYTF
14	TRBV30	TRBJ1-5	few	TRBD1	TGTGCCTGGAGTAGTGGACAGGGTAACCAGCCCCAGCATTTT	CAWSSGQGNQPQHF
16	TRBV14	TRBJ1-6	.	.	TGTGCCAGCAGTCTCCAGTACCCAGGGTCAGGATCACCCCTCCACTTT	CASSLQYPGSGSPLHF
16	TRBV5-8	TRBJ2-7	.	TRBD1	TGTGCCAGCAGCTTGGATCTGACAGGGGGCGATTACGAGCAGTACTTC	CASSLDLTGGDYEQYF
15	TRBV25-1	TRBJ2-7	once	.	TGTGCCAGCGGTAGATTGACACCCTTGTCCTACGAGCAGTACTTC	CASGRLTPLSYEQYF
16	TRBV28	TRBJ1-2	.	TRBD1	TGTGCCAGCAGTGGGGGACAGGGCCTTCGGGGTCATGGCTACACCTTC	CASSGGQGLRGHGYTF
16	TRBV5-1	TRBJ2-1	.	TRBD1	TGCGCCAGCAGCTTGGAATTGGGACAGGGCTACAATGAGCAGTTCTTC	CASSLELGQGYNEQFF
14	TRBV9	TRBJ2-1	few	TRBD2	TGTGCCAGCAGCGTTGTATCCGGGGGGGATGAGCAGTTCTTC	CASSVVSGGDEQFF
12	TRBV28	TRBJ2-7	.	.	TGTGCCAGCGCGGCAGGGGTGAACGAGCAGTACTTC	CASAAGVNEQYF
14	TRBV18	TRBJ2-7	.	.	TGTGCCAGCTCACCGGTCAGATACTCCTACGAGCAGTACTTC	CASSPVRYSYEQYF
14	TRBV19	TRBJ1-1	.	.	TGTGCCAGTAGACTCGGGGAGTCGAACACTGAAGCTTTCTTT	CASRLGESNTEAFF
16	TRBV9	TRBJ2-2	.	.	TGTGCCAGCAGCGTAGAGGGGGGCGCGGTCGGCGGGGAGCTGTTTTTT	CASSVEGGAVGGELFF
16	TRBV13	TRBJ1-1	.	.	TGTGCCAGCAGCTACAGGCTGGTGGACTTGGACACTGAAGCTTTCTTT	CASSYRLVDLDTEAFF
14	TRBV6-1	TRBJ2-5	.	.	TGTGCCAGCAGTCCGTGGGCAGGGCTAGAGACCCAGTACTTC	CASSPWAGLETQYF
15	TRBV7-9	TRBJ2-2	.	.	TGTGCCGGCCAGGCGGGGTTAGCCCTCACCGGGGAGCTGTTTTTT	CAGQAGLALTGELFF
14	TRBV7-7	TRBJ2-5	.	TRBD2	TGTGCCAGCAGCTTGTTAGCGGGGGTTGAGACCCAGTACTTC	CASSLLAGVETQYF
15	TRBV7-8	TRBJ2-1	.	.	TGTGCCAGCAGCGCCCCGGGGGAGTTCTACAATGAGCAGTTCTTC	CASSAPGEFYNEQFF
15	TRBV7-8	TRBJ1-5	.	.	TGTGCCAGCAGCTTATCCGAACAGTCAAATCAGCCCCAGCATTTT	CASSLSEQSNQPQHF
13	TRBV7-7	TRBJ1-1	.	.	TGTGCCAGCAGCTATACAGAGGACACTGAAGCTTTCTTT	CASSYTEDTEAFF
16	TRBV12-1	TRBJ2-3	.	.	TGTGCCAGCAGCGGGGCTAGCGGGGGAAGTACAGATACGCAGTATTTT	CASSGASGGSTDTQYF
17	TRBV18	TRBJ1-1	.	.	TGTGCCAGCTCACCACCCTTATTCGGACGGATGAACACTGAAGCTTTCTTT	CASSPPLFGRMNTEAFF
16	TRBV5-4	TRBJ1-3	few	.	TGTGCCAGCAGCTTGGACCCTGAGCCGGTGGGAAACACCATATATTTT	CASSLDPEPVGNTIYF
17	TRBV29-1	TRBJ2-2	.	.	TGCAGCGTTGAAGACTCAACAGGGCCCAGTCCTTCCGGGGAGCTGTTTTTT	CSVEDSTGPSPSGELFF
14	TRBV19	TRBJ2-7	.	.	TGTGCCAGTAGTAAGGGTGAGGGTCTAGGCGAGCAGTACTTC	CASSKGEGLGEQYF
15	TRBV9	TRBJ1-5	few	.	TGTGCCAGCAGCCAGGAAGCCGGGGCCAATCAGCCCCAGCATTTT	CASSQEAGANQPQHF